These T cell receptor beta chains were read from a single sample in a study of cytomegalovirus exposure and HLA in healthy donors. This table comes from immunoSEQ multiplex PCR, and its TCRdb copy is limited to in-frame clones, with some not included. The table lists tens of thousands of clones, approximately 96% of them singletons. The sample was PBMCs. These receptors came from a man aged 18 to 29 in good health and CMV-seronegative. Both conserved end residues are part of each CDR3. A D gene is named only where the DNA matches it firmly. Only some rows state a clone size, as once, few, many or a class for expanded clones.

TRBV6-6	NA	NA	TRBJ1-2	TGTGCCAGCAGTATACAGAGCTACTATGGCTACACCTTC	CASSIQSYYGYTF
TRBV23-1	NA	TRBD1	TRBJ2-1	TGCGCCAGCAATCCGGGACAGGGAATCCATGAGCAGTTCTTC	CASNPGQGIHEQFF
TRBV7-8	NA	NA	TRBJ1-2	TGTGCCAGCAGCTTAGGAGGCTATGGCTACACCTTC	CASSLGGYGYTF
TRBV27	NA	TRBD2	TRBJ2-1	TGTGCCAGCGGCCTGGGGTCTAGCGGGAGTAATGAGCAGTTCTTC	CASGLGSSGSNEQFF
TRBV15	NA	NA	TRBJ2-2	TGTGCCACCAGCCTAGACCCCGGAGGGAACACCGGGGAGCTGTTTTTT	CATSLDPGGNTGELFF
TRBV5-4	NA	NA	TRBJ1-2	TGTGCCAGCAGCTTGGAACTTACAGGCTATGGCTACACCTTC	CASSLELTGYGYTF
TRBV19	NA	TRBD2	TRBJ2-4	TGTGCCAGTAGGCTCATAGCGGGGAGCCAAAACATTCAGTACTTC	CASRLIAGSQNIQYF
TRBV2	NA	NA	TRBJ1-2	TGTGCCAGCAGGTCGACACCAAACTATGGCTACACCTTC	CASRSTPNYGYTF
TRBV2	NA	NA	TRBJ1-2	TGTGCCAACAGCCCCCCGGGAGCTAACTATGGCTACACCTTC	CANSPPGANYGYTF
TRBV4-1	NA	NA	TRBJ2-3	TGCGCCAGCAGCCAAGCCCAACCACGATGGGCTCCTAGCACAGATACGCAGTATTTT	CASSQAQPRWAPSTDTQYF
TRBV29-1	NA	NA	TRBJ2-3	TGCAGCGTTGACGAAGCCGCCCCAGATACGCAGTATTTT	CSVDEAAPDTQYF
TRBV19	NA	TRBD1	TRBJ1-3	TGTGCCAGTAGTATAGGGACCAACAGGGGACTCAATTCTGGAAACACCATATATTTT	CASSIGTNRGLNSGNTIYF
TRBV7-6	once	NA	TRBJ2-5	TGTGCCAGCAGCTTGGGGGGAGGGGGAATGGAGACCCAGTACTTC	CASSLGGGGMETQYF
TRBV14	NA	NA	TRBJ1-1	TGTGCCAGCAGCCGATTAACCGGGGGTACTGAAGCTTTCTTT	CASSRLTGGTEAFF
TRBV15	NA	NA	TRBJ2-7	TGTGCCACCAGCAGAGATCTGGAGGGTTCAAAGCAGTACTTC	CATSRDLEGSKQYF
TRBV19	NA	NA	TRBJ2-3	TGTGCCAGTAGTGATACAGGGTTGGTCACAGATACGCAGTATTTT	CASSDTGLVTDTQYF
TRBV14	once	TRBD2	TRBJ2-5	TGTGCCAGCAGCCAAACAAGGACTAGCGGGAAACAAGAGACCCAGTACTTC	CASSQTRTSGKQETQYF
TRBV9	once	TRBD1	TRBJ2-2	TGTGCCAGCAGCGCGGGACAGGGAACCGGGGAGCTGTTTTTT	CASSAGQGTGELFF
TRBV5-4	NA	TRBD1	TRBJ1-1	TGTGCCAGCAGCTTCGGGACAGGGGGAAGAAACACTGAAGCTTTCTTT	CASSFGTGGRNTEAFF
TRBV7-9	NA	NA	TRBJ1-3	TGTGCCAGCAGCCCAAAACGGACTGCGGAGGGAAACACCATATATTTT	CASSPKRTAEGNTIYF
TRBV18	once	TRBD1	TRBJ2-1	TGTGCCAGCTCACCGGACAGGGTTCAGTTCTTC	CASSPDRVQFF
TRBV25-1	once	TRBD1	TRBJ1-6	TGTGCCAGCCATAGGGGACAGTCTAATTCACCCCTCCACTTT	CASHRGQSNSPLHF
TRBV19	NA	NA	TRBJ2-5	TGTGCCAGTAGTACCCCGGGTTACCAAGAGACCCAGTACTTC	CASSTPGYQETQYF
TRBV29-1	NA	NA	TRBJ1-3	TGCAGCGTTGCGGAGGGATGGGGACCCTCTGGAAACACCATATATTTT	CSVAEGWGPSGNTIYF
TRBV19	once	TRBD1	TRBJ2-7	TGTGCCAGTAGTAAAGGACAGGTCGGCTACGAGCAGTACTTC	CASSKGQVGYEQYF
TRBV11-3	NA	TRBD2	TRBJ2-1	TGTGCCAGCAGCTTAGGACTAGCGGGGACGTACAATGAGCAGTTCTTC	CASSLGLAGTYNEQFF
TRBV28	NA	NA	TRBJ1-1	TGTGCCAGCAGTTTAGTACAGGGACGACCTGAAGCTTTCTTT	CASSLVQGRPEAFF
TRBV11-3	NA	TRBD2	TRBJ2-5	TGTGCCAGCAGTCCAAGGGGGCTAGCGGGACTAGAGACCCAGTACTTC	CASSPRGLAGLETQYF
TRBV25-1	NA	NA	TRBJ1-1	TGTGCCAGCAGTGACCGTTCCCCATCATCAGGGAACACTGAAGCTTTCTTT	CASSDRSPSSGNTEAFF
TRBV28	NA	NA	TRBJ2-7	TGTGCCAGCATCCCTCCGGCGGGACAGAACAACGAGCAGTACTTC	CASIPPAGQNNEQYF
TRBV30	once	NA	TRBJ2-1	TGTGCCTGGAGTGTAAAAGGTATTGGGGGCTATTTCTTC	CAWSVKGIGGYFF
TRBV7-2	NA	TRBD1	TRBJ1-2	TGTGCCAGCAGCTTAGGACAGGGAAGATTCGGCTACACCTTC	CASSLGQGRFGYTF
TRBV30	once	TRBD2	TRBJ2-3	TGTGCCTGTGGTGGGGGGGTAAGCACAGATACGCAGTATTTT	CACGGGVSTDTQYF
TRBV7-2	NA	TRBD1	TRBJ1-5	TGTGCCAGCAGCCTACAGGGGGTAGGTCAGCCCCAGCATTTT	CASSLQGVGQPQHF
TRBV7-3	NA	NA	TRBJ2-2	TGTGCCAGCAGCTTGGGGGGGCAGGGGAACACCGGGGAGCTGTTTTTT	CASSLGGQGNTGELFF
TRBV28	NA	NA	TRBJ1-4	TGTGCCAGCACCCCTTTAGTCCCAATAAATGAAAAACTGTTTTTT	CASTPLVPINEKLFF
TRBV5-4	NA	NA	TRBJ2-3	TGTGCCAGCAGCTTGAGGGAAGACGGGGGAGATACGCAGTATTTT	CASSLREDGGDTQYF
TRBV2	NA	TRBD1	TRBJ2-3	TGTGCCAGCAGTGTGGGGGCAGGGGGAACAGATACGCAGTATTTT	CASSVGAGGTDTQYF
TRBV19	NA	NA	TRBJ2-2	TGTGCCAGTAGTATTTCAGCAGGCACCGGGGAGCTGTTTTTT	CASSISAGTGELFF
TRBV5-1	NA	TRBD1	TRBJ1-2	TGCGCCAGCAGCTCAGGACAGGGGCCTGCCGGCTACACCTTC	CASSSGQGPAGYTF
TRBV13	NA	TRBD2	TRBJ2-7	TGTGCCAGCAGCTCCGGACTAGCGGGACCCTACGAGCAGTACTTC	CASSSGLAGPYEQYF
TRBV6-4	NA	TRBD2	TRBJ2-5	TGTGCCAGCAGCCGACTAGCGGGAGAATTAGAGACCCAGTACTTC	CASSRLAGELETQYF
TRBV29-1	NA	NA	TRBJ1-5	TGCAGCGTTTCCCTTAAGGAGAAGAGTCAGCCCCAGCATTTT	CSVSLKEKSQPQHF
TRBV4-1	NA	TRBD1	TRBJ1-1	TGCGCCAGCAGCTACAGCCCCGGACAGGGTCCCCCTGAAGCTTTCTTT	CASSYSPGQGPPEAFF
TRBV6-5	NA	NA	TRBJ2-1	TGTGCCAGCAGTTACTCGATTCCTAGCGTTAATGAGCAGTTCTTC	CASSYSIPSVNEQFF
TRBV29-1	NA	TRBD1	TRBJ1-5	TGCAGCGTCGGGGGACAGAGCAATCAGCCCCAGCATTTT	CSVGGQSNQPQHF
TRBV19	NA	NA	TRBJ2-1	TGTGCCAGTACCGGTAGCTCCTACAATGAGCAGTTCTTC	CASTGSSYNEQFF
TRBV21-1	NA	NA	TRBJ1-2	NA	CASSVGQGAVKDGYTF
TRBV29-1	NA	NA	TRBJ2-3	TGCAGCGTTGATGAACTAGTGCGACGGGATACGCAGTATTTT	CSVDELVRRDTQYF
TRBV4-1	NA	TRBD1	TRBJ1-4	TGCGCCAGCAGCCCAACCATAAGGACAGGAGGTGAAAAACTGTTTTTT	CASSPTIRTGGEKLFF
TRBV5-6	NA	NA	TRBJ1-1	TGTGCCAGCAGCTTGTCAGGCACTGAAGCTTTCTTT	CASSLSGTEAFF
TRBV7-8	NA	NA	TRBJ2-2	TGTGCCAGCAGCCCCGTTACCGGGGAGCTGTTTTTT	CASSPVTGELFF
TRBV9	NA	TRBD2	TRBJ2-3	TGTGCCAGCAGCTTCCTGGGACTAGCGGGAGTCCCAGATACGCAGTATTTT	CASSFLGLAGVPDTQYF
TRBV12-5	once	NA	TRBJ1-1	TGTGCTAGTGGTGGCGGGTATACTGAAGCTTTCTTT	CASGGGYTEAFF
TRBV28	NA	NA	TRBJ1-4	TGTGCCAGCAGTAATTCGGGGTCACGGGGTGAAAAACTGTTTTTT	CASSNSGSRGEKLFF
TRBV25-1	NA	NA	TRBJ2-3	TGTGCCAGCAGTGACCCTAGCCCCTCCACAGATACGCAGTATTTT	CASSDPSPSTDTQYF
TRBV10-3	NA	TRBD1	TRBJ1-2	TGTGCCATCAAATGGGACAGCAACTATGGCTACACCTTC	CAIKWDSNYGYTF